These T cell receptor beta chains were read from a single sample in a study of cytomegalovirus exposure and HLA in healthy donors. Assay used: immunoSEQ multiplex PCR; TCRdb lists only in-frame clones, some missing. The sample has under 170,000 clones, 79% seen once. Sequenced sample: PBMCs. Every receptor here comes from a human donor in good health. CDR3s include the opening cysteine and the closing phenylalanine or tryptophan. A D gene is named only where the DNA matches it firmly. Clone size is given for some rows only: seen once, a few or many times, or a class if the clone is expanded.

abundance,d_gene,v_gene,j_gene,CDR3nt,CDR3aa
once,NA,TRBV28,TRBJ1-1,TGTGCCAGCAGTCTTGCCAGGGTCGCTGAAGCTTTCTTT,CASSLARVAEAFF
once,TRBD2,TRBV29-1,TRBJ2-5,TGCAGCGTTGAAGCTACTCCAGCGGGAGCTGAGGAGACCCAGTACTTC,CSVEATPAGAEETQYF
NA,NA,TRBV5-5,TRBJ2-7,TGTGCCAGCAATGGAGGGGACGAGCAGTACTTC,CASNGGDEQYF
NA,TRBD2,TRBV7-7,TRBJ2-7,TGTGCCAGCAGCCCTAGCGGGTTATTAGGGGAGCAGTACTTC,CASSPSGLLGEQYF
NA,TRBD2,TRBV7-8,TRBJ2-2,TGTGCCAGCAGCCCCGTCGGGGGGGGTGACACCGGGGAGCTGTTTTTT,CASSPVGGGDTGELFF
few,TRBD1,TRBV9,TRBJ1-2,TGTGCCAGCAGCATCCTGACTACAGACAGGGAATACACCTTC,CASSILTTDREYTF
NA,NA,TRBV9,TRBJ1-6,TGTGCCAGCAGCCCGGAGACTGTGAGGCCTTCACCCCTCCACTTT,CASSPETVRPSPLHF
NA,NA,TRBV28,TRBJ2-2,TGTGCCAGCAGTCCCCCGGGGGCCGGGGAGCTGTTTTTT,CASSPPGAGELFF
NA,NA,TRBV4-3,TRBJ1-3,TGCGCCAGCAGCCAAGATCGGCAGGGCTCTGGAAACACCATATATTTT,CASSQDRQGSGNTIYF
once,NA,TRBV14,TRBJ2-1,TGTGCCAGCAGCCAACATATTATGAGGGGGAAGGGCAATGAGCAGTTCTTC,CASSQHIMRGKGNEQFF
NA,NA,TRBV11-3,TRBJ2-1,TGTGCCAGCAGCTTCTCGACTAGCTCCTACAATGAGCAGTTCTTC,CASSFSTSSYNEQFF
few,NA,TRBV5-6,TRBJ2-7,TGTGCCAGCAGCTTAGACCCACAGGGTTTAGGCGAGCAGTACTTC,CASSLDPQGLGEQYF
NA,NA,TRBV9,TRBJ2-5,TGTGCCAGCAGCCTACTAACAGGGTATGGAGAGACCCAGTACTTC,CASSLLTGYGETQYF
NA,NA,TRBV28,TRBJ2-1,TGTGCCAGCAGTTCCGCGAGCACTAGGGTTTACAATGAGCAGTTCTTC,CASSSASTRVYNEQFF
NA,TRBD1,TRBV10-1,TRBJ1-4,TGCGCCAGCAGCAGGACAGGCGGAAAACTGTTTTTT,CASSRTGGKLFF
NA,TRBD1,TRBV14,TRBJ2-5,TGTGCCAGCAGCCGCTCCGGGACAGGGTCACCTCATGGCCAGTACTTC,CASSRSGTGSPHGQYF
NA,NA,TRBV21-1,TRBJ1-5,TGTGCCAGCAGTACGGACCTAGGGGTAAATAGCAATCAGCCCCAGCATTTT,CASSTDLGVNSNQPQHF